The next 10 T cell receptor beta chains were all read from a single sample in a study of Ad26.COV2.S vaccination and SARS-CoV-2 variants. Sequencing was performed with immunoSEQ multiplex PCR; in TCRdb, only in-frame clones are kept and a portion is missing. The sample records about 350,000 clones, around 90% being singletons. Treatment specified: 15 to 20 received Ad26.COV2.S at low or high dose, single or two shots; 5 received placebo; per-sample allocation not given. Sampling happened 63 days after the first vaccine or placebo injection. The sample in question was peripheral blood, obtained in a trial of Ad26.COV2.S vaccine versus placebo. The receptors originated from a person aged 18-60 years who received the Ad26.COV2.S COVID-19 vaccine or a placebo.

V gene TRBV20-1 combines with J gene TRBJ2-5; 13 bases align to TRBD2. CDR1 and CDR2 from the germline V gene are DFQATT and SNEGSKA (reference sequence). V was clipped by 3 bases and J by 3 bases; unmatched bases: 4. This CDR3 is built from 15 residues. The DNA of the CDR3 is TGCAGTGCTAGTCTCGGGACTAGCGGGGAAGAGACCCAGTACTTC. It translates to CSASLGTSGEETQYF.

A single count supports this clone. The chain recombines TRBV30 with TRBJ1-5; D ambiguous. Germline V CDR1 and CDR2: GTSNPN, SVGIG (reference sequence). This CDR3 spans 13 amino acids. V gave up 3 bases and J gave up 4 bases, with 10 bases separating them. CDR3 protein: CAWRAGRNQPQHF. The CDR3 DNA is TGTGCCTGGAGGGCCGGTAGGAATCAGCCCCAGCATTTT.

The CDR3 protein is CASRTGGGGYTF. CDR3 nucleotide sequence: TGTGCCAGCAGGACAGGGGGAGGGGGCTACACCTTC. The chain carries TRBV11-2 and TRBJ1-2; 9 bases align to TRBD1. Trimming took 6 bases from V and 8 from J; bases not matched to a gene: 4. Germline assignment: CDR1 SGHAT and CDR2 FQNNGV. The length of the CDR3 is 12 residues.

V gene TRBV4-3 combines with J gene TRBJ2-3, with 11 bases aligning to TRBD2. The germline CDR1 and CDR2 sequences are LGHNA and YSLEER. V gave up 4 bases and J gave up 3 bases; unmatched junction bases: 3. This CDR3 spans 15 amino acids. The CDR3 region is CASSPRLAGTDTQYF. In DNA, the CDR3 is TGCGCCAGCAGCCCAAGACTAGCGGGAACAGATACGCAGTATTTT.

In this sample, this clone turned up a few times. This chain joins TRBV6-1 and TRBJ1-2, with D uncertain. V was trimmed by 3 bases and J by 1 base, leaving 6 bases between them. CDR3 size: 13 residues. Germline lookup yields CDR1 MNHNS and CDR2 SASEGT. CDR3 loop: CASSDRINYGYTF. As DNA, the CDR3 is TGTGCCAGCAGTGACAGGATTAACTATGGCTACACCTTC.

This clone was recorded only once. The genes are TRBV19 and TRBJ1-2; 7 nucleotides line up with TRBD1. Germline values: CDR1 LNHDA, CDR2 SQIVND (reference sequence). V dropped 4 bases and J dropped 0; count of bases not matched to a gene: 5. The CDR3 extends over 15 amino acids. The CDR3 DNA reads TGTGCCAGTAGTACCGGGACAGATGCTAACTATGGCTACACCTTC. Its protein product is CASSTGTDANYGYTF.

V and J are TRBV7-3 and TRBJ2-7, with D uncertain. The germline V gene encodes CDR1 SGHTA and CDR2 FQGTGA. V lost 2 bases and J lost 0, with 8 bases in between. This CDR3 is built from 14 residues. CDR3 nucleotides: TGTGCCAGCAGCTTAGGGCTATCCTCCTACGAGCAGTACTTC. Amino acids: CASSLGLSSYEQYF.

This clone came up a few times. This sequence joins TRBV3-1 (or the pseudogene TRBV3-2) and TRBJ1-2, with no clear D. V was clipped by 6 bases and J by 6 bases, with 14 bases between them. Germline-derived CDR1 and CDR2 are LGHDT and YNNKEL (reference sequence). The CDR3 consists of 13 residues. The CDR3 here is CASSQDGLDGYTF. The CDR3 nucleotides read TGTGCCAGCAGTCAGGACGGATTAGATGGCTACACCTTC.

The CDR3 reads CASSLYGASRETQYF. The CDR3 DNA sequence: TGTGCCAGCAGCTTATATGGAGCATCCCGGGAGACCCAGTACTTC. The rearrangement links TRBV7-3 to TRBJ2-5; no clear D. V lost 2 bases and J lost 5, with 15 bases in between. In germline, CDR1 is SGHTA, CDR2 FQGTGA. The CDR3 is 15 residues long.

J is TRBJ1-1 and V is TRBV4-1, with TRBD1 as a possible D gene (5 bases). With 3 bases removed from V and 1 base from J, the gap between germline ends came to 6 bases. Germline CDR1 reads MGHRA; CDR2 reads YSYEKL. This CDR3 contains 13 residues. The CDR3 loop is CASSHQGNTEAFF. The CDR3, as DNA: TGCGCCAGCAGCCACCAGGGGAACACTGAAGCTTTCTTT.